The rows below give T cell receptor beta chains drawn from one sample of a study of T cells in Graves' hyperthyroidism and ophthalmopathy. TCRdb passed the multiplex PCR reads through MiXCR, listing each CDR3 protein once. This table has about 270,000 distinct CDR3 sequences, 20% to 25% appearing once. The specimen sequenced was blood. The receptors were gathered from a man younger than 45 with Graves' ophthalmopathy. Both conserved end residues are part of each CDR3. Each record gives: J gene, V gene, D gene, clone size, CDR3 DNA, CDR3 protein. D genes are given only for firm matches. Rows may omit the clone size; those that give it use once, few, many or a size class.

J gene: TRBJ2-7; V gene: TRBV13; D gene: TRBD2; clone size: NA; CDR3 DNA: TGTGCCAGCAGCAAGGGACTAGCTTCCTACGAGCAGTACTTC; CDR3 protein: CASSKGLASYEQYF
J gene: TRBJ2-1; V gene: TRBV6-1; D gene: NA; clone size: few; CDR3 DNA: TGTGCCAGCAGGAGACAGAGCTCCTACAATGAGCAGTTCTTC; CDR3 protein: CASRRQSSYNEQFF
J gene: TRBJ1-1; V gene: TRBV5-1; D gene: NA; clone size: NA; CDR3 DNA: TGCGCCAGCCGCGCGGGGGGCCACACTGAAGCTTTCTTT; CDR3 protein: CASRAGGHTEAFF
J gene: TRBJ2-1; V gene: TRBV5-1; D gene: NA; clone size: many; CDR3 DNA: TGCGCCAGCAGCTTGGGTGACCCTTACAATGAGCAGTTCTTC; CDR3 protein: CASSLGDPYNEQFF
J gene: TRBJ2-7; V gene: TRBV6-1; D gene: NA; clone size: many; CDR3 DNA: TGTGCCACCAAGCCCCTTGGGGTAGCGGTGGGTGAGGAGCAGTACTTC; CDR3 protein: CATKPLGVAVGEEQYF
J gene: TRBJ1-1; V gene: TRBV2; D gene: NA; clone size: few; CDR3 DNA: TGTGCTACGCGGTTTCAGGGCCGGAACACTGAAGCTTTCTTT; CDR3 protein: CATRFQGRNTEAFF
J gene: TRBJ2-6; V gene: TRBV5-6; D gene: TRBD2; clone size: few; CDR3 DNA: TGTGCCAGCAGCTCGGGGACTAGCGTCGCACTCTCTGGGGCCAACGTCCTGACTTTC; CDR3 protein: CASSSGTSVALSGANVLTF
J gene: TRBJ1-5; V gene: TRBV20-1; D gene: NA; clone size: NA; CDR3 DNA: TGCAGCCTTGGGAGGCACAATCAGCCCCAGCATTTT; CDR3 protein: CSLGRHNQPQHF
J gene: TRBJ2-3; V gene: TRBV19; D gene: NA; clone size: few; CDR3 DNA: TGTGCCAGTAGTTTAAGCGCCACGCAGTATTTT; CDR3 protein: CASSLSATQYF
J gene: TRBJ1-1; V gene: TRBV5-1; D gene: NA; clone size: NA; CDR3 DNA: TGCGCCAGCAGCCCCGATAGAGGAGGAATCAACACTGAAGCTTTCTTT; CDR3 protein: CASSPDRGGINTEAFF
J gene: TRBJ2-2; V gene: TRBV24-1; D gene: NA; clone size: NA; CDR3 DNA: TGTGCCACCAGTGATTGGGACCCGGGGACCGGGGAGCTGTTTTTT; CDR3 protein: CATSDWDPGTGELFF
J gene: TRBJ2-3; V gene: TRBV18; D gene: NA; clone size: many; CDR3 DNA: TGTGCCAGCTCACCCTGGAGGAAAACCACAGATACGCAGTATTTT; CDR3 protein: CASSPWRKTTDTQYF
J gene: TRBJ2-7; V gene: TRBV20-1; D gene: TRBD1; clone size: many; CDR3 DNA: TGCAGTGCGCCGGACAGGGTCAACGAGCAGTACTTC; CDR3 protein: CSAPDRVNEQYF
J gene: TRBJ2-4; V gene: TRBV5-1; D gene: NA; clone size: NA; CDR3 DNA: TGCGCCAGCAGCTTGGAAGGGGGCGCGGGGAAAAACATTCAGTACTTC; CDR3 protein: CASSLEGGAGKNIQYF
J gene: TRBJ2-3; V gene: TRBV20-1; D gene: NA; clone size: many; CDR3 DNA: TGCAGTGCGGAGACAATTGGATTCACAGATACGCAGTATTTT; CDR3 protein: CSAETIGFTDTQYF
J gene: TRBJ2-7; V gene: TRBV7-9; D gene: NA; clone size: few; CDR3 DNA: TGTGCCAGCAGCGGACGGGACACCGTACCCTACGAGCAGTACTTC; CDR3 protein: CASSGRDTVPYEQYF
J gene: TRBJ1-1; V gene: TRBV5-1; D gene: NA; clone size: many; CDR3 DNA: TGCGCCAGCAGCCTCGACAGATTAACTGAAGCTTTCTTT; CDR3 protein: CASSLDRLTEAFF
J gene: TRBJ2-1; V gene: TRBV5-8; D gene: NA; clone size: many; CDR3 DNA: TGTGCCAGCACCTTCCAGCTCGAGACTCGGCCGAACTTGGAGCAGTTCTTC; CDR3 protein: CASTFQLETRPNLEQFF
J gene: TRBJ1-1; V gene: TRBV18; D gene: TRBD1; clone size: NA; CDR3 DNA: TGTGCCAGCTTTTCCGGGACAGGGCTTTCTGAAGCTTTCTTT; CDR3 protein: CASFSGTGLSEAFF
J gene: TRBJ1-1; V gene: TRBV11-3; D gene: NA; clone size: few; CDR3 DNA: TGTGCCAGCAGCTTTTTCAAGAACACTGAAGCTTTCTTT; CDR3 protein: CASSFFKNTEAFF
J gene: TRBJ2-1; V gene: TRBV20-1; D gene: TRBD2; clone size: NA; CDR3 DNA: TGCAGTGCTAGATCCCGGGGGGCCTACAATGAGCAGTTCTTC; CDR3 protein: CSARSRGAYNEQFF
J gene: TRBJ2-6; V gene: TRBV27; D gene: NA; clone size: NA; CDR3 DNA: TGTGCCAGCAGATCAGGGACTGGGGCCAACGTCCTGACTTTC; CDR3 protein: CASRSGTGANVLTF
J gene: TRBJ2-5; V gene: TRBV20-1; D gene: NA; clone size: many; CDR3 DNA: TGCAGTGCTAGAACCGGGGGCCAAGAGACCCAGTACTTC; CDR3 protein: CSARTGGQETQYF
J gene: TRBJ2-7; V gene: TRBV20-1; D gene: TRBD2; clone size: NA; CDR3 DNA: TGCAGTGCTAGAGATCGACTAGCCGTACCCTACGAGCAGTACTTC; CDR3 protein: CSARDRLAVPYEQYF
J gene: TRBJ1-2; V gene: TRBV28; D gene: NA; clone size: NA; CDR3 DNA: TGTGCCAGCAGTTCGATCCTAAGCTATGGCTACACCTTC; CDR3 protein: CASSSILSYGYTF
J gene: TRBJ2-7; V gene: TRBV5-5; D gene: NA; clone size: NA; CDR3 DNA: TGTGCCAGCAGCTCGGGAAAGGCGTACGAGCAGTACTTC; CDR3 protein: CASSSGKAYEQYF
J gene: TRBJ2-7; V gene: TRBV7-9; D gene: NA; clone size: NA; CDR3 DNA: TGTGCCAGCGGGGCGCAGACCTACGAGCAGTACTTC; CDR3 protein: CASGAQTYEQYF
J gene: TRBJ2-4; V gene: TRBV18; D gene: NA; clone size: NA; CDR3 DNA: TGTGCCAGCTCACCATCCGCTCCAATGGCCAAAAACATTCAGTACTTC; CDR3 protein: CASSPSAPMAKNIQYF
J gene: TRBJ1-5; V gene: TRBV20-1; D gene: NA; clone size: NA; CDR3 DNA: TGCAGTGCTAGTCTTGGTGCCGGGCAGCCCCAGCATTTT; CDR3 protein: CSASLGAGQPQHF
J gene: TRBJ1-5; V gene: TRBV28; D gene: NA; clone size: many; CDR3 DNA: TGTGCCAGCAGCAGACAGACTGTCTTCAATCAGCCCCAGCATTTT; CDR3 protein: CASSRQTVFNQPQHF
J gene: TRBJ1-1; V gene: TRBV28; D gene: NA; clone size: many; CDR3 DNA: TGTGCCAGCGGAGGACACTCAAGGAGCACTGAAGCTTTCTTT; CDR3 protein: CASGGHSRSTEAFF
J gene: TRBJ2-7; V gene: TRBV11-3; D gene: NA; clone size: many; CDR3 DNA: TGTGCCAGCAGGGCATGGGTCGGCGAGCAGTACTTC; CDR3 protein: CASRAWVGEQYF
J gene: TRBJ2-1; V gene: TRBV12-3/TRBV12-4; D gene: NA; clone size: many; CDR3 DNA: TGTGCCAGCAGTACCCCCCCGTCTAGCGCTTACAGAACAGAGCAGTTCTTC; CDR3 protein: CASSTPPSSAYRTEQFF
J gene: TRBJ1-2; V gene: TRBV5-1; D gene: TRBD1; clone size: NA; CDR3 DNA: TGCGCCAGCAGCTTGGATCCGGGACAGCCCTATGGCTACACCTTC; CDR3 protein: CASSLDPGQPYGYTF
J gene: TRBJ2-2; V gene: TRBV18; D gene: TRBD1; clone size: NA; CDR3 DNA: TGTGCCGGCTCACCGGGGACAGGGGGCACCGGGGAGCTGTTTTTT; CDR3 protein: CAGSPGTGGTGELFF
J gene: TRBJ2-1; V gene: TRBV14; D gene: NA; clone size: NA; CDR3 DNA: TGTGCCAGCAGCCAAGAATTCGGCACCTCATCTTCCTACAATGAGCAGTTCTTC; CDR3 protein: CASSQEFGTSSSYNEQFF
J gene: TRBJ2-3; V gene: TRBV20-1; D gene: TRBD2; clone size: NA; CDR3 DNA: TGCAGTGCTCCGCCTAGCGGGAGGGCCACAGATACGCAGTATTTT; CDR3 protein: CSAPPSGRATDTQYF
J gene: TRBJ2-3; V gene: TRBV2; D gene: NA; clone size: NA; CDR3 DNA: TGTGCCAGCAGTGCGGGTGCCGGTCGCACAGATACGCAGTATTTT; CDR3 protein: CASSAGAGRTDTQYF
J gene: TRBJ2-1; V gene: TRBV9; D gene: TRBD2; clone size: few; CDR3 DNA: TGTGCCAGCAGCCCGGGACTAGCGGCCCTCAATGAGCAGTTCTTC; CDR3 protein: CASSPGLAALNEQFF
J gene: TRBJ2-1; V gene: TRBV6-2/TRBV6-3; D gene: TRBD2; clone size: NA; CDR3 DNA: TGTGCCAGCAGTTCCCCGTCAGAACTGGGACTAGCGGGACCCCTCTCCTACAATGAGCAGTTCTTC; CDR3 protein: CASSSPSELGLAGPLSYNEQFF
J gene: TRBJ2-7; V gene: TRBV25-1; D gene: NA; clone size: few; CDR3 DNA: TGTGCCAGCAGTGGCTACTACGAGCAGTACTTC; CDR3 protein: CASSGYYEQYF